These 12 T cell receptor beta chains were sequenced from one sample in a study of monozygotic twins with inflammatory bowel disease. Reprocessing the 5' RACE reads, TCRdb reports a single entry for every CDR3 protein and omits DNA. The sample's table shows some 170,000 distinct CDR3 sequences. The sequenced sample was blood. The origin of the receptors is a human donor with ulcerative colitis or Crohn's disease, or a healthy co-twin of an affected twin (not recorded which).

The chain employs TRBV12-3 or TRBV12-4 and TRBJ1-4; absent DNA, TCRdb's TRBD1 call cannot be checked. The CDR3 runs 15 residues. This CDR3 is CASSSDKGGDEKLFF.

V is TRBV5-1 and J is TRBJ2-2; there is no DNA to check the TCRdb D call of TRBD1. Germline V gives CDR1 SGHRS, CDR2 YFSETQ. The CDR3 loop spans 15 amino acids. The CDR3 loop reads CASSLAGGIAGELFF.

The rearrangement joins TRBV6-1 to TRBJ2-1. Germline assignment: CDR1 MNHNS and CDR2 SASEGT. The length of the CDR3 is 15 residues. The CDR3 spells CASSVGLDSYNEQFF.

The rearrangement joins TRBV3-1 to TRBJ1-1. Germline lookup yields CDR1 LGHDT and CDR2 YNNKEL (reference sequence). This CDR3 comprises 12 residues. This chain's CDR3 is CASSLRRTEAFF. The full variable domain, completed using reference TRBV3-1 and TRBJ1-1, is DTAVSQTPKYLVTQMGNDKSIKCEQNLGHDTMYWYKQDSKKFLKIMFSYNNKELIINETVPNRFSPKSPDKAHLNLHINSLELGDSAVYFCASSLRRTEAFFGQGTRLTVV.

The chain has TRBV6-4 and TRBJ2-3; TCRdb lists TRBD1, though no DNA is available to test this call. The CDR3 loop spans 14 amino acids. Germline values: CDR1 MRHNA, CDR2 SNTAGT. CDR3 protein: CASSEKGDTDTQYF.

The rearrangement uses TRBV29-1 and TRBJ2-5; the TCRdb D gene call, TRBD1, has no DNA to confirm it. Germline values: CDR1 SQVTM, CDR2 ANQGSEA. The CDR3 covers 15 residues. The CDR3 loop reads CSVDDWDRGLGTQYF.

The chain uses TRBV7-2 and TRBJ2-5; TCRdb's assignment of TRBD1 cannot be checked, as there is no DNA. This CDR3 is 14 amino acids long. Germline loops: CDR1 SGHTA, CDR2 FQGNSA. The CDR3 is CASSLPGGMETQYF.

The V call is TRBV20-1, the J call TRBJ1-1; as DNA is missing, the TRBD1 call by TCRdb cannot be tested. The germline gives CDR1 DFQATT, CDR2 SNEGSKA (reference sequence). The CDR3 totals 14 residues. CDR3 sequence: CSATDRKANTEAFF.

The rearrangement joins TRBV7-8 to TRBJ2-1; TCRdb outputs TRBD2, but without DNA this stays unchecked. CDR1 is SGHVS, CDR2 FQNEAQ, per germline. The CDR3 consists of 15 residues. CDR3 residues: CASSEGGTRSNEQFF.

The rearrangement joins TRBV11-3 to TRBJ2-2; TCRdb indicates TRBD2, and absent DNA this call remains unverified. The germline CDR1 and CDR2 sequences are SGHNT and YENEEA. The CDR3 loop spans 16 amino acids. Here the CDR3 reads CASSLTSGANTGELFF.

CDR3 residues: CASTMLAGKYNEQFF. The gene calls are TRBV9 and TRBJ2-1; the D gene TCRdb calls, TRBD2, cannot be checked with no DNA. The CDR3 sequence is 15 residues long. Per germline, CDR1 SGDLS and CDR2 YYNGEE.

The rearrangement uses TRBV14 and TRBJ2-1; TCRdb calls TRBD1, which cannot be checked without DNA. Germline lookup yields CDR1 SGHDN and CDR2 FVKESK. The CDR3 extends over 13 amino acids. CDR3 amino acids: CASSQDLGDRQFF.